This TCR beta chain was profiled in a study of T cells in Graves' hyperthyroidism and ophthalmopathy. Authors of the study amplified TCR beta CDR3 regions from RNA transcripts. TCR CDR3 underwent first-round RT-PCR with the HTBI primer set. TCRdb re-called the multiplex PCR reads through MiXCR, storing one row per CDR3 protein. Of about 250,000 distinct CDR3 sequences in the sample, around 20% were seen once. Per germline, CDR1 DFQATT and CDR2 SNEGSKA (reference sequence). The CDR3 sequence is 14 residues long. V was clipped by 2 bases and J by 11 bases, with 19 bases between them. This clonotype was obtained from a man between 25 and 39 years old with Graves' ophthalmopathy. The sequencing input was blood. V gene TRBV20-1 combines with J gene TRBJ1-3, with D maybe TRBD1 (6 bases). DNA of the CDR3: TGCAGTGCTAGATTCGGGACATCCTCATACGCCATATATTTT. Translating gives CSARFGTSSYAIYF.